What follows are 16 T cell receptor beta chains derived from one specimen sequenced in a study of blood T cells in healthy people across ages. Sample-barcoded 5' priming and a J-beta primer mix drove a second PCR of roughly 6 to 12 cycles. One entry per CDR3 protein results from TCRdb running MiXCR on the 5' RACE reads. The table includes 550,000 to 600,000 distinct CDR3 sequences, 25% to 30% detected once. Sequences were obtained from blood. These receptors were taken from a woman in her sixties or seventies in good health.

The chain carries TRBV6-5 and TRBJ2-7; D possibly matches TRBD1 or TRBD2 (5 bases each). This CDR3 region has 14 residues. The germline V gene encodes CDR1 MNHEY and CDR2 SVGAGI. Trimming removed 5 bases from V and 8 bases from J, with 19 bases in between. The CDR3 DNA reads TGTGCCAGCAGTGGGTGGGGGAGAGATATTAAGCAGTACTTC. As protein: CASSGWGRDIKQYF.

The V gene is TRBV2, the J gene TRBJ1-1; TRBD1 might be the D (5 bases). CDR1 is SNHLY, CDR2 FYNNEI, per germline. The CDR3 covers 15 residues. V gave up 6 bases and J gave up 0 bases, with 14 bases separating them. CDR3 sequence reads: CASRARQFMNTEAFF. The CDR3 bases are TGTGCCAGCAGGGCCCGACAGTTCATGAACACTGAAGCTTTCTTT.

The genes are TRBV9 and TRBJ2-6; possible D gene TRBD2, 6 bases. Trimming took 0 bases from V and 0 from J, leaving 16 bases between them. This CDR3 has 19 amino acids. Germline-derived CDR1 and CDR2 are SGDLS and YYNGEE. The CDR3 spells CASSVDRGLTSSGANVLTF. The CDR3 DNA follows: TGTGCCAGCAGCGTAGATCGGGGACTGACTTCCTCTGGGGCCAACGTCCTGACTTTC.

The chain recombines TRBV12-3 or TRBV12-4 with TRBJ2-5; tentative D call: TRBD1 (6 bases). The assigned J gene may be wrong: the sequence end matches TRBJ2-7 better. CDR3 length: 14 residues. As DNA, the CDR3 is TGTGCCAGCAGTTGGACAGAGAGACCCTACGAGCAGTACTTC. Translated: CASSWTERPYEQYF.

The J gene is TRBJ2-5, the V gene TRBV7-7; 8 nucleotides agree with TRBD2. Germline CDR1 reads SSHAT; CDR2 reads FNYEAQ (reference sequence). The CDR3 length is 15 residues. V lost 0 bases to trimming and J lost 7 bases; unmatched junction nucleotides: 7. In DNA form, the CDR3 reads TGTGCCAGCAGCTTAGCTAGCGGGGAGCTGATGACCCAGTACTTC. Encoded protein: CASSLASGELMTQYF.

This chain links TRBV7-6 with TRBJ2-5, with 10 bases matching TRBD2. The J call may be wrong; the DNA end is better matched by TRBJ2-1. This CDR3 has 16 residues. Germline loops: CDR1 SGHVS, CDR2 FNYEAQ. CDR3 bases: TGTGCCAGCGGGCTAAGAGCGGGGGGGCAGTACAATGAGCAGTTCTTC. Its translation: CASGLRAGGQYNEQFF.

This clonotype has a handful of counts. This rearrangement joins TRBV5-6 to TRBJ2-2, with D tentatively TRBD1 (6 bases). Trimming took off 1 base at V and 2 bases at J, with 12 bases between the two ends. Germline values: CDR1 SGHDT, CDR2 YYEEEE. The CDR3 spans 16 residues. CDR3 sequence reads: CASSLLNRVNTGELFF. The DNA for the CDR3 is TGTGCCAGCAGCTTGTTAAACAGGGTTAACACCGGGGAGCTGTTTTTT.

The rearrangement links TRBV5-1 to TRBJ2-3; D is uncertain. V gave up 3 bases and J gave up 2 bases, with 13 bases separating them. This CDR3 has 15 residues. Germline assignment: CDR1 SGHRS and CDR2 YFSETQ. This CDR3 is CASSYPGPNTDTQYF. CDR3 coding DNA: TGCGCCAGCAGCTACCCGGGCCCTAACACAGATACGCAGTATTTT.

The gene calls are TRBV7-9 and TRBJ1-1, with TRBD1 matching 9 bases. The junction had 10 bases not matched to a gene; V was cut back by 4 bases and J by 4 bases. Germline assignment: CDR1 SEHNR and CDR2 FQNEAQ (reference sequence). The CDR3 covers 16 residues. The CDR3 DNA is TGTGCCAGCAGCTCTCACCAGGGACAGGGTAGCACTGAAGCTTTCTTT. Its translation is CASSSHQGQGSTEAFF.

This clonotype was detected a few times. V is TRBV6-5 and J is TRBJ1-1; D perhaps matches TRBD1 (5 bases). The CDR3 has 17 amino acids. Germline V CDR1 and CDR2: MNHEY, SVGAGI. V lost 4 bases and J 1 base, leaving 19 bases between the germline ends. The CDR3 coding sequence is TGTGCCAGCAGTTCTCTCGACCGGGGCCCCAGGAACACTGAAGCTTTCTTT. Translating it yields CASSSLDRGPRNTEAFF.

The chain uses TRBV3-1 and TRBJ1-3; the D is unclear. V was clipped by 3 bases and J by 6 bases, with 6 bases between them. Germline loops: CDR1 LGHDT, CDR2 YNNKEL (reference sequence). This CDR3 is built from 12 residues. DNA for the CDR3: TGTGCCAGCAGCCACTATGAAAACACCATATATTTT. Translating it yields CASSHYENTIYF.

V is TRBV12-3 or TRBV12-4 and J is TRBJ1-2; 7 bases map to TRBD1. The CDR3 extends over 12 amino acids. Trimming cost V 6 bases and J 13 bases; bases outside gene matches: 11. CDR3 nucleotide sequence: TGTGCCAGCAGCCTGGGGGACAGAGGACGCACCTTC. Encoded protein: CASSLGDRGRTF.

There are a few counts of this clonotype. The rearrangement uses TRBV5-1 and TRBJ2-1; 10 bases are a match to TRBD2. The CDR3 covers 17 residues. Trimming at V came to 3 bases and at J to 4 bases, leaving 10 bases not matched to a gene. The germline CDR1 and CDR2 sequences are SGHRS and YFSETQ. DNA for the CDR3: TGCGCCAGCAGCTGGGGCCTAGCGGGGGTCTCATACAATGAGCAGTTCTTC. As protein: CASSWGLAGVSYNEQFF.

This clonotype has only a few counts. Sequence at one end of the junction differs from germline and may be a read error. V usage is TRBV7-6 and J usage is TRBJ2-7; 9 bases are a match to TRBD1. The CDR3 sequence is 16 residues long. Germline V CDR1 and CDR2: SGHVS, FNYEAQ. The CDR3 here is CASSRWTGESTGEQHF. In DNA form, the CDR3 reads TGTGCCAGCAGCCGATGGACAGGGGAGTCAACGGGCGAGCAGCACTTC.

This clonotype was seen a few times. J is TRBJ1-3 and V is TRBV9, with 7 bases matching TRBD1. V gave up 5 bases and J gave up 0 bases; unmatched junction bases: 8. This CDR3 has 16 amino acids. Germline CDR1 is SGDLS and CDR2 is YYNGEE. The CDR3 sequence is CASSPGQVSSGNTIYF. In DNA form, the CDR3 reads TGTGCCAGCAGTCCCGGACAGGTTTCCTCTGGAAACACCATATATTTT.

The rearrangement links TRBV27 to TRBJ2-3; D is ambiguous. Germline-derived CDR1 and CDR2 are MNHEY and SMNVEV (reference sequence). The CDR3 is made up of 14 amino acids. Trimming took off 3 bases at V and 7 bases at J, with 14 bases between the two ends. CDR3 sequence: CASSLGSQVNTQYF. CDR3 DNA sequence: TGTGCCAGCAGTTTGGGATCGCAGGTCAATACGCAGTATTTT.